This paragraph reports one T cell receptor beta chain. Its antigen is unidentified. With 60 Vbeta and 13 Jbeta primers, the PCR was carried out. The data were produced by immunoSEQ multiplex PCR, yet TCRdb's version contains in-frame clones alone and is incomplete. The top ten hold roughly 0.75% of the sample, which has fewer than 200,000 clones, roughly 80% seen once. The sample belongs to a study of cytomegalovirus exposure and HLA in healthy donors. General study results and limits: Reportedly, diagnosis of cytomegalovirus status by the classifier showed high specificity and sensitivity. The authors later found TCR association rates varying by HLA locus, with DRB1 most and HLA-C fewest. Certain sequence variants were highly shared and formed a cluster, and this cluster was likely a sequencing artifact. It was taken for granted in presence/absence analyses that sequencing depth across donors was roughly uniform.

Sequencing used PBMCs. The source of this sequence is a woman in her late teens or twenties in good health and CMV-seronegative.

The CDR3 sequence: CASIRGEANYGYTF. The CDR3, as DNA: TGTGCCAGCATCCGGGGGGAAGCTAACTATGGCTACACCTTC. The chain employs TRBV2 and TRBJ1-2, with D maybe TRBD1 (5 bases). V was pared by 7 bases and J by 0 bases, with 12 bases between. The CDR3 is made up of 14 amino acids. The germline gives CDR1 SNHLY, CDR2 FYNNEI.